This entry concerns a single T cell receptor beta chain. The sample is drawn from a study of blood T cell repertoires in COVID-19. As for the study in general: The United States, Italy and Spain supplied acute and convalescent COVID-19 samples.

Method: immunoSEQ multiplex PCR; TCRdb's copy keeps in-frame clones and lacks some. The sample consists of more than 200,000 clones, about 86% of them appearing once. This sequence originates from a woman aged 45-59 years with acute or convalescent COVID-19. The sequenced sample was peripheral blood.

CDR3 residues: CASSSYGQGTDTQYF. The CDR3 DNA sequence: TGCGCCAGCAGCTCCTACGGACAGGGCACAGATACGCAGTATTTT. The chain has TRBV5-1 and TRBJ2-3, with TRBD1 matching over 7 bases. The CDR3 loop spans 15 amino acids. The trim removed 3 bases at V and 1 base at J, leaving 5 bases unmatched. CDR1 SGHRS and CDR2 YFSETQ come from the germline V gene.